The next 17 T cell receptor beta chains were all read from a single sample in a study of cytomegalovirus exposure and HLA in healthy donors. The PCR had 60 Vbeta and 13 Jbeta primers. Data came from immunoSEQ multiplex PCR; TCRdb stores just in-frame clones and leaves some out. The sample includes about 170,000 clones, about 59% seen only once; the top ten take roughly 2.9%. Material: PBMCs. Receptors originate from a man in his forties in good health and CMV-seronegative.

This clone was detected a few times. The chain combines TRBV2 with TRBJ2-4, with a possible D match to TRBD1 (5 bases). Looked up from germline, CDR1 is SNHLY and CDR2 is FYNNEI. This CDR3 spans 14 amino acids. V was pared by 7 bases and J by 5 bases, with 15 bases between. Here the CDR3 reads CASKGKGVENIQYF. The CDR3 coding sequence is TGTGCCAGCAAGGGGAAAGGGGTCGAAAACATTCAGTACTTC.

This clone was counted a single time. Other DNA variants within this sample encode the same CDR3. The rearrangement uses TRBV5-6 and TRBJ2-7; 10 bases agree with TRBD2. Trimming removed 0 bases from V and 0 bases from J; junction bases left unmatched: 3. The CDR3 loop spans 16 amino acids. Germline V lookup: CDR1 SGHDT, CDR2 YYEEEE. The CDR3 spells CASSLAGLAVSYEQYF. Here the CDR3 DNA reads TGTGCCAGCAGCTTGGCCGGACTAGCGGTCTCCTACGAGCAGTACTTC.

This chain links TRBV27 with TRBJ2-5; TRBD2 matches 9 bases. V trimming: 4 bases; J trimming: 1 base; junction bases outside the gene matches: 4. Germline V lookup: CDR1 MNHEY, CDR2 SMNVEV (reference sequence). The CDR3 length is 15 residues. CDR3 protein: CASSYLAGSQETQYF. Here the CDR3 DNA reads TGTGCCAGCAGTTATCTAGCGGGGAGCCAAGAGACCCAGTACTTC.

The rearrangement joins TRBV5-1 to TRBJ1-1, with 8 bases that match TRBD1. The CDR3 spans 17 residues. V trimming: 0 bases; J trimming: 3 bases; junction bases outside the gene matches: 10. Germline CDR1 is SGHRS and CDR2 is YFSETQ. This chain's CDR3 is CASSLAGTGGGDTEAFF. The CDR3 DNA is TGCGCCAGCAGCTTGGCCGGGACAGGAGGGGGGGACACTGAAGCTTTCTTT.

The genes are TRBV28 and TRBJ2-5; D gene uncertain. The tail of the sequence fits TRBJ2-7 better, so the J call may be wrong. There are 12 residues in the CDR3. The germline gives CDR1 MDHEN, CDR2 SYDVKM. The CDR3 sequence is CASSLSNYEQYF. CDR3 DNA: TGTGCCAGCAGTTTGTCCAACTACGAGCAGTACTTC.

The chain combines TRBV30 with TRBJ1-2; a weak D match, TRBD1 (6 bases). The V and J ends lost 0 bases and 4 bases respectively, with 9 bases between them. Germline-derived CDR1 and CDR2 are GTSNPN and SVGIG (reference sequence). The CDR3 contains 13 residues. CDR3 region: CAWSVLQGYGYTF. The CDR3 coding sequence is TGTGCCTGGAGTGTATTACAGGGCTATGGCTACACCTTC.

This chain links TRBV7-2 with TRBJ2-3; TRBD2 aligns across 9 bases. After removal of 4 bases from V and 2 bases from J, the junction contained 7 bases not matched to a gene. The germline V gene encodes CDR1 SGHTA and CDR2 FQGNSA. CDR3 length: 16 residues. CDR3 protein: CASSWRGGDNTDTQYF. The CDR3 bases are TGTGCCAGCAGCTGGCGGGGGGGGGACAACACAGATACGCAGTATTTT. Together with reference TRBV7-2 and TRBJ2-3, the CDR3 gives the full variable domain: GAGVSQSPSNKVTEKGKDVELRCDPISGHTALYWYRQSLGQGLEFLIYFQGNSAPDKSGLPSDRFSAERTGGSVSTLTIQRTQQEDSAVYLCASSWRGGDNTDTQYFGPGTRLTVL.

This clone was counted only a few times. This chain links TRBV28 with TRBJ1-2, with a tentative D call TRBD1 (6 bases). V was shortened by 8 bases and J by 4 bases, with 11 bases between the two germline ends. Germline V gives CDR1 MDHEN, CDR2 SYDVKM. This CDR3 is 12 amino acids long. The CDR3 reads CASQIQGYGYTF. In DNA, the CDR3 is TGTGCCAGCCAGATACAGGGCTATGGCTACACCTTC.

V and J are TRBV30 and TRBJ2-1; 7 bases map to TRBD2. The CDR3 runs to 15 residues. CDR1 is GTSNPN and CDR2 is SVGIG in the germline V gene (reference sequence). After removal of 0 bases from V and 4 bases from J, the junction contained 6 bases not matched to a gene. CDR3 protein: CAWSVLSGEYNEQFF. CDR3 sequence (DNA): TGTGCCTGGAGTGTATTAAGCGGGGAGTACAATGAGCAGTTCTTC.

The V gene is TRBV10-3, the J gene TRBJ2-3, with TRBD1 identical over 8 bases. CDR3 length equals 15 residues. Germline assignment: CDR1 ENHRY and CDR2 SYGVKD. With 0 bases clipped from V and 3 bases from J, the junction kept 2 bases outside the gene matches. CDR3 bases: TGTGCCATCAGTGAGTCGGACAGGGAGACAGATACGCAGTATTTT. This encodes CAISESDRETDTQYF.

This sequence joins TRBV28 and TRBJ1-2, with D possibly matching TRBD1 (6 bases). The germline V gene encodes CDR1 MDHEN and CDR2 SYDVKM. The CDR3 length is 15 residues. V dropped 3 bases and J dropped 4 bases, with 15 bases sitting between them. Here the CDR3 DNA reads TGTGCCAGCAGTTTCGGTGGCAGGGGAGCCTATGGCTACACCTTC. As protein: CASSFGGRGAYGYTF.

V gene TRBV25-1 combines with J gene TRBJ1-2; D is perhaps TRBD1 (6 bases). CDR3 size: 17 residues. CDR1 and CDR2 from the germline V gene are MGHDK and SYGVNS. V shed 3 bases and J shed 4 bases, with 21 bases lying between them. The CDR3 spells CASSDRGAGGPPYGYTF. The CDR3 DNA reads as TGTGCCAGCAGTGATCGGGGGGCAGGAGGCCCGCCCTATGGCTACACCTTC.

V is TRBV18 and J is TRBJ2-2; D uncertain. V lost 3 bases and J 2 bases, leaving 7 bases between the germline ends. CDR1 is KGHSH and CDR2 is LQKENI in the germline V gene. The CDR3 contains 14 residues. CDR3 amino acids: CASSPTLNTGELFF. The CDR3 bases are TGTGCCAGCTCACCGACTCTAAACACCGGGGAGCTGTTTTTT.

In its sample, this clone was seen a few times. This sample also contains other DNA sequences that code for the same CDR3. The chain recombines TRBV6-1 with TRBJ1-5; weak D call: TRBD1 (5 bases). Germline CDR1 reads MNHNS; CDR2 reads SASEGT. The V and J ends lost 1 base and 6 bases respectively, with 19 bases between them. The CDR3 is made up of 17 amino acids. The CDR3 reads CASSEGRGGKDTQPQHF. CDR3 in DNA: TGTGCCAGCAGTGAAGGCCGGGGGGGAAAGGACACTCAGCCCCAGCATTTT.

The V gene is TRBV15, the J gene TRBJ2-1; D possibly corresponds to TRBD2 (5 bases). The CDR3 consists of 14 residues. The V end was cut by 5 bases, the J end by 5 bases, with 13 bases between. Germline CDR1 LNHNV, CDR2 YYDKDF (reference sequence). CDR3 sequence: CATSSAGGNNEQFF. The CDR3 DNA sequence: TGTGCCACCAGCTCCGCGGGTGGGAACAATGAGCAGTTCTTC. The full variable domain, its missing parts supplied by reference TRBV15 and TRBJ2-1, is DAMVIQNPRYQVTQFGKPVTLSCSQTLNHNVMYWYQQKSSQAPKLLFHYYDKDFNNEADTPDNFQSRRPNTSFCFLDIRSPGLGDTAMYLCATSSAGGNNEQFFGPGTRLTVL.

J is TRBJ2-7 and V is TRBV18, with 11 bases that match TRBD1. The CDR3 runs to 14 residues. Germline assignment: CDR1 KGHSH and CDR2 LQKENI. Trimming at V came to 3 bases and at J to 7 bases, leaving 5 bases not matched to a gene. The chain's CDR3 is CASSPGTGGGEQYF. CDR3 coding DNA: TGTGCCAGCTCACCTGGGACAGGGGGTGGGGAGCAGTACTTC. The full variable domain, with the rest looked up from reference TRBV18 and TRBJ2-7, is NAGVMQNPRHLVRRRGQEARLRCSPMKGHSHVYWYRQLPEEGLKFMVYLQKENIIDESGMPKERFSAEFPKEGPSILRIQQVVRGDSAAYFCASSPGTGGGEQYFGPGTRLTVT.

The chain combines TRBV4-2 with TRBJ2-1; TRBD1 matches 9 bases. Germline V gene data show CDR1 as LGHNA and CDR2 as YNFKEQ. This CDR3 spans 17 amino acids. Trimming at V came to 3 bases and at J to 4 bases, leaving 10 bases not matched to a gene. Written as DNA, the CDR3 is TGTGCCAGCAGCCACCCAGGGGGGGACAGGGATTACAATGAGCAGTTCTTC. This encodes CASSHPGGDRDYNEQFF.